The clone carrying this TCR beta chain has a single count. Its antigen remains unknown. The CDR3 is 12 amino acids. V lost 5 bases, J lost 3 bases, and 10 bases lay in between. Per germline, CDR1 SQVTM and CDR2 ANQGSEA. The data belong to a study of cytomegalovirus exposure and HLA in healthy donors. Study-wide results and limits: Later, an analysis showed that TCR beta chains associated with HLA were more clonally expanded than others that were equally common.

In the PCR, 60 Vbeta and 13 Jbeta primers were used. Clones were sequenced by immunoSEQ multiplex PCR, and TCRdb holds only the in-frame ones, with some missing. This sample has more than 100,000 clones, with under 80% found just once. V is TRBV29-1 and J is TRBJ1-2; D gene ambiguous. The clonotype was recovered from a man aged 55-75 years in good health and CMV-seropositive. The specimen was PBMCs. CDR3 sequence: CSVTRFDYGYTF. The CDR3, as DNA: TGCAGCGTTACGAGGTTCGACTATGGCTACACCTTC.